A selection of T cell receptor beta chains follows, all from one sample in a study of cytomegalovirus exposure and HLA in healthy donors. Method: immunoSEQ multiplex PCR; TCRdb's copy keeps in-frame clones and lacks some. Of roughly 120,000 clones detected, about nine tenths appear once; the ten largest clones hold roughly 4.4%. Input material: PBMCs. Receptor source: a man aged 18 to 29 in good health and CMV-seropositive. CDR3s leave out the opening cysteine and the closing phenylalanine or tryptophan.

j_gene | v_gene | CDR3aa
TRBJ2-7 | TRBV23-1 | ASSLLGQGANNGEQY
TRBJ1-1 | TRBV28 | ASSLDRFEAF
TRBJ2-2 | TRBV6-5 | ASRRQRRGTGELF
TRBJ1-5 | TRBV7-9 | ASSFPGKGQPQH
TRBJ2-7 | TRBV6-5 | ASSEDRAYEQY
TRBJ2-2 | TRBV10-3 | AISAMTEVRAGELF
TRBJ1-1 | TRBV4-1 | ASSQTSPGQMNTEAF
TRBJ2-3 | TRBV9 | ASSPHPGDTQY
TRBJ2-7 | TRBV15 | ATSRETGTYEQY
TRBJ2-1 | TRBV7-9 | ASSPTGHNEQF
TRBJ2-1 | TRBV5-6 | ASSLSRQGSYNEQF
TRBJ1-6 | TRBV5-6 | ASSSGQRLNSPLH
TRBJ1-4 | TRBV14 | ASSQDVGDIDEKLF
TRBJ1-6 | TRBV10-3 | AISDLKGGQENSPLH
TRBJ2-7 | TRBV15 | ATSRAAVAGGSYEQY
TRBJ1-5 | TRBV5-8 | ASSLVAVMVDQPQH
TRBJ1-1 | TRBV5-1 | ASSLEGGLEAF
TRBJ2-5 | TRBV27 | ASSFSSGETQY
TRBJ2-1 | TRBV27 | ASSFHDRGAYNEQF
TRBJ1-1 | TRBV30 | AWSVDRQGWTEAF
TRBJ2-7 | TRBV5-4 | ASSLDSASYEQY
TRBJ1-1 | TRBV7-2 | ASSFLGQLNTEAF
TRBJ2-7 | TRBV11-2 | ASRGVGRRSYEQY
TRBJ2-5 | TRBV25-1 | ASSDQYQETQY
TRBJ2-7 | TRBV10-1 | ASSVGTGYEQY
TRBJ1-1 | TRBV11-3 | ASSATGTTEAF
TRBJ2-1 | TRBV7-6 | ASSLFSGQGSGGSDEQF
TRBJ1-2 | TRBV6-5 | ASSYGQGAWPYGYT
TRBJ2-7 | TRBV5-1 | ASSLTWAEGEQY
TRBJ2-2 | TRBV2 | ASGARTGTGELF
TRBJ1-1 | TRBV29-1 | SAEDRARTEAF
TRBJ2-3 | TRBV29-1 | IQFRLSGDTQY
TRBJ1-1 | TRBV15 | ATSRDKGATTEAF
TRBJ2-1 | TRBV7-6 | ASSFLAGGRNEQF
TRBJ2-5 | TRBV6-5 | ASSYPGFQY
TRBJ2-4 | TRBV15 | ATSSPRELAKNIQY
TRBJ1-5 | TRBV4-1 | ASSRAGWDSRNQPQH
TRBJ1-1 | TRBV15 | ATSRVGQGEAF
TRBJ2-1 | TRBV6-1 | ASSAVGGANEQF
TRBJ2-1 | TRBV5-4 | ASSLIQGNEQF
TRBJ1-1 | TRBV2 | ASSEAGGPPPEAF
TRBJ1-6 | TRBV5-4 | ASSLSTGLDSPLH
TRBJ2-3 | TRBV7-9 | ASSFSSVRTDTQY
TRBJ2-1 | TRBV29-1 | SVEMWAGNYNEQF